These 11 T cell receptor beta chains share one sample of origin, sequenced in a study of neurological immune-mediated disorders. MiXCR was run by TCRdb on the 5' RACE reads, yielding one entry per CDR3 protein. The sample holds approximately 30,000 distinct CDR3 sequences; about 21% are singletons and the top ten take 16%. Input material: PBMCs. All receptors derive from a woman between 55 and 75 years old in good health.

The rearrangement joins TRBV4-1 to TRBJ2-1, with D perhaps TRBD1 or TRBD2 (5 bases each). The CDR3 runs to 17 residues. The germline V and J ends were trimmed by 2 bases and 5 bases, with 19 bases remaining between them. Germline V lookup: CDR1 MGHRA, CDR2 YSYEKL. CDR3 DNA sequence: TGCGCCAGCAGCCAACTGGGACCCCGTGAAGGTGACAATGAGCAGTTCTTC. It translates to CASSQLGPREGDNEQFF.

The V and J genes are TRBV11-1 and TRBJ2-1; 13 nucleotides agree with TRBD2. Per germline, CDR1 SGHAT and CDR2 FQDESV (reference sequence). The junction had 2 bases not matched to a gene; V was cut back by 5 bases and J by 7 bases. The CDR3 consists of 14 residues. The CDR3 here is CASSLLAGGNEQFF. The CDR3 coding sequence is TGTGCCAGCAGCCTACTAGCGGGAGGGAATGAGCAGTTCTTC.

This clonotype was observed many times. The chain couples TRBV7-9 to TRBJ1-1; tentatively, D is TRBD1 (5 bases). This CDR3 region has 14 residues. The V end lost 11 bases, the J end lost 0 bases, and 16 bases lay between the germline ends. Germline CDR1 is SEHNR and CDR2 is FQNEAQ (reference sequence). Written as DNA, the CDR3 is TGTGCCGGCGGACCAGGGCGGATGAACACTGAAGCTTTCTTT. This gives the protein CAGGPGRMNTEAFF.

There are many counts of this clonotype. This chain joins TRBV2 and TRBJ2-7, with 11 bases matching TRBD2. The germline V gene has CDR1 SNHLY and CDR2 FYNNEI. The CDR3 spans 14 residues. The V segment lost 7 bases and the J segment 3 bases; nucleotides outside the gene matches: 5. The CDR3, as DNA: TGTGCCAGCATTCCGCTAGCGGGAGGCTACGAGCAGTACTTC. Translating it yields CASIPLAGGYEQYF.

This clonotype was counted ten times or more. CDR3 residues: CASSVGTSSTEQFF. The CDR3, as DNA: TGTGCCAGCAGCGTAGGGACTAGCTCCACTGAGCAGTTCTTC. The J gene is TRBJ2-1, the V gene TRBV9; TRBD2 matches at 8 bases. The CDR3 sequence is 14 residues long. CDR1 and CDR2 (germline): SGDLS, YYNGEE. V trimming: 0 bases; J trimming: 9 bases; junction bases outside the gene matches: 5. Drawing the rest from reference TRBV9 and TRBJ2-1, the complete variable domain is DSGVTQTPKHLITATGQRVTLRCSPRSGDLSVYWYQQSLDQGLQFLIQYYNGEERAKGNILERFSAQQFPDLHSELNLSSLELGDSALYFCASSVGTSSTEQFFGPGTRLTVL.

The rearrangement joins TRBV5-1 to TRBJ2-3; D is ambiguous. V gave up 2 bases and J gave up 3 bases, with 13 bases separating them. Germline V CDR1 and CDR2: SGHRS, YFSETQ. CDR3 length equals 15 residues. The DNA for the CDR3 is TGCGCCAGCAGCTTCAGCCTAAGCGAGACAGATACGCAGTATTTT. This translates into CASSFSLSETDTQYF.

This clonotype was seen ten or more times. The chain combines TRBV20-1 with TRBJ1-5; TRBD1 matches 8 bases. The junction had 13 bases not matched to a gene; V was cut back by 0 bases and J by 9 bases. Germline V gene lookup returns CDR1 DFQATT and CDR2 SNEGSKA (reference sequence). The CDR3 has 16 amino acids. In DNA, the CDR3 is TGCAGTGCTAGAGATGGGCCCGGACAGGGATATCGGCCCCAGCATTTT. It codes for CSARDGPGQGYRPQHF.

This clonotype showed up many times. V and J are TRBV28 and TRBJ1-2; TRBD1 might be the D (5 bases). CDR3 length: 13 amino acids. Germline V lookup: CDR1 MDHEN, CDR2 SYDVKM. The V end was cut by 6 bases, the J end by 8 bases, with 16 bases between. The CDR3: CASRDGGLWGYTF. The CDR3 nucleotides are TGTGCCAGCAGGGACGGGGGACTCTGGGGCTACACCTTC.

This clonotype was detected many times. The CDR3 spells CASSSRTSGGPQNIQYF. The DNA of the CDR3 is TGTGCCAGCAGCTCGCGGACTAGCGGAGGTCCCCAAAACATTCAGTACTTC. The V call is TRBV7-2, the J call TRBJ2-4; 10 bases match TRBD2. Trimming removed 4 bases from V and 5 bases from J; junction bases left unmatched: 11. CDR1 and CDR2 from the germline V gene are SGHTA and FQGNSA. The CDR3 sequence is 17 residues long.

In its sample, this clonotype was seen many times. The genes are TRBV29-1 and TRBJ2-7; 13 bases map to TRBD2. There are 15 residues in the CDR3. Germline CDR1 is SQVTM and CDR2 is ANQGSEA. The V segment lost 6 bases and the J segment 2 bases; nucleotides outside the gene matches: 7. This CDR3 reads CSVRTSGGKAYEQYF. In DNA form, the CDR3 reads TGCAGCGTCCGGACTAGCGGGGGCAAAGCCTACGAGCAGTACTTC.

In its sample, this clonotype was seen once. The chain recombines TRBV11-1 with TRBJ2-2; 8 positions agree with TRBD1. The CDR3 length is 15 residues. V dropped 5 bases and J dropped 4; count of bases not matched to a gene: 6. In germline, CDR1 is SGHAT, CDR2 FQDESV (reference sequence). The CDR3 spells CASSPDRVGTGELFF. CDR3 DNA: TGTGCCAGCAGCCCGGACAGGGTAGGCACCGGGGAGCTGTTTTTT.